This entry concerns a single T cell receptor beta chain. Clones were read by immunoSEQ multiplex PCR, and TCRdb kept only the in-frame ones, dropping some. Of about 28,000 clones in the sample, approximately 91% were seen once. This sample was included in a study of blood T cell repertoires in COVID-19. Study-level background: The United States, Italy and Spain were the sources of the acute and convalescent COVID-19 samples.

The trim removed 3 bases at V and 4 bases at J, leaving 4 bases unmatched. The V gene's germline CDR1 is MDHEN and CDR2 SYDVKM. CDR3 length: 14 residues. Sample: peripheral blood. The J gene is TRBJ2-7, the V gene TRBV28; 9 nucleotides align to TRBD2. The receptor's source is a man aged 55 to 70 with COVID-19, enrolled during active disease. CDR3 region: CASSFGSGRYEQYF. CDR3 nucleotide sequence: TGTGCCAGCAGTTTCGGTAGCGGGAGATACGAGCAGTACTTC.